One sample yielded the 12 T cell receptor beta chains listed below, sequenced in a study of control samples from healthy donors and cancer patients (TCRdb year 2020). Library preparation was by the immunoSEQ multiplex PCR assay. TCRdb retrieved this table from immuneACCESS and kept in-frame rearrangements only. Not all clones are present; in checked studies, unresolved V genes account for under half, and no reason is known for the remainder. The sample data list roughly 150,000 clones, and 93% of these were observed just once. The top ten clonotypes cover 2% to 2.5% of the sample. Specimen: blood. The receptors were gathered from a man over 45 in good health.

V gene TRBV6-6 combines with J gene TRBJ1-6, with D maybe TRBD1 (6 bases). V shed 6 bases and J shed 5 bases, with 14 bases lying between them. Germline-derived CDR1 and CDR2 are MNHNY and SVGAGI (reference sequence). This CDR3 spans 15 amino acids. The CDR3 protein is CASSPTGYDNSPLHF. CDR3 sequence (DNA): TGTGCCAGCAGCCCGACAGGTTACGATAATTCACCCCTCCACTTT.

This clone was seen more than once but under ten times. The chain joins TRBV27 to TRBJ1-5; 11 bases line up with TRBD1. Trimming cost V 6 bases and J 3 bases; bases outside gene matches: 4. Germline lookup yields CDR1 MNHEY and CDR2 SMNVEV (reference sequence). This CDR3 is 15 amino acids long. DNA of the CDR3: TGTGCCAGCAGCAGGACAGGGGGCCTCAATCAGCCCCAGCATTTT. Protein product: CASSRTGGLNQPQHF.

The rearrangement joins TRBV12-3 or TRBV12-4 to TRBJ1-5; D gene unclear. This CDR3 comprises 12 residues. Trimming cost V 1 base and J 6 bases, with 4 bases left between them. The CDR3 region has the DNA TGTGCCAGCAGTTTAGGTTTTCAGCCCCAGCATTTT. It codes for CASSLGFQPQHF.

The chain recombines TRBV6-5 with TRBJ2-2; 7 nucleotides line up with TRBD1. CDR1 is MNHEY and CDR2 is SVGAGI in the germline V gene. The CDR3 runs 15 residues. J was trimmed by 4 bases and V by 5 bases; bases with no gene match: 7. In DNA form, the CDR3 reads TGTGCCAGCAGTACAGACAGGGCGGTCACCGGGGAGCTGTTTTTT. Amino acid sequence: CASSTDRAVTGELFF.

This clone was detected once. Other nucleotide sequences from this sample produce the same CDR3. The rearrangement links TRBV3-1 (or the pseudogene TRBV3-2) to TRBJ1-6; 7 nucleotides align to TRBD1. From germline, CDR1 is LGHDT and CDR2 YNNKEL (reference sequence). V gave up 3 bases and J gave up 6 bases; unmatched junction bases: 2. The CDR3 length is 14 residues. The CDR3 loop is CASSQGQINSPLHF. CDR3 nucleotides: TGTGCCAGCAGCCAGGGACAGATTAATTCACCCCTCCACTTT.

The chain employs TRBV29-1 and TRBJ2-3, with a weak D call TRBD2 (5 bases). Trimming took 7 bases from V and 4 from J, leaving 15 bases between them. This CDR3 region has 13 residues. The germline V gene encodes CDR1 SQVTM and CDR2 ANQGSEA. The DNA for the CDR3 is TGCAGCGGGGGTGGTGGGAGCGCAGATACGCAGTATTTT. It translates to CSGGGGSADTQYF.

The V gene is TRBV5-1, the J gene TRBJ2-7; D unresolved. The CDR3 loop spans 14 amino acids. Deletions cut 5 bases from V and 4 bases from J, with 16 bases between. Germline values: CDR1 SGHRS, CDR2 YFSETQ. The CDR3, as DNA: TGCGCCAGCAGACTCCAGGCCGGCTTATACGAGCAGTACTTC. Its protein is CASRLQAGLYEQYF. The full variable domain, in which reference TRBV5-1 and TRBJ2-7 provide the parts outside the CDR3, is KAGVTQTPRYLIKTRGQQVTLSCSPISGHRSVSWYQQTPGQGLQFLFEYFSETQRNKGNFPGRFSGRQFSNSRSEMNVSTLELGDSALYLCASRLQAGLYEQYFGPGTRLTVT.

The chain combines TRBV6-5 with TRBJ1-1; D not certain. The CDR3 runs 13 residues. With 5 bases removed from V and 5 bases from J, the gap between germline ends came to 12 bases. CDR1 and CDR2 from the germline V gene are MNHEY and SVGAGI. The CDR3 loop is CASSRRGWTEAFF. As DNA, the CDR3 is TGTGCCAGCAGTCGCCGAGGATGGACTGAAGCTTTCTTT.

The chain couples TRBV5-5 to TRBJ1-3; a possible D gene is TRBD1 (5 bases). The V end was cut by 1 base, the J end by 0 bases, with 11 bases between. Germline V gene data show CDR1 as SGHKS and CDR2 as YYEKEE (reference sequence). This CDR3 has 16 amino acids. CDR3 in amino acids: CASSLSLGTSGNTIYF. DNA for the CDR3: TGTGCCAGCAGCTTGTCTTTGGGGACCTCTGGAAACACCATATATTTT.

The chain couples TRBV15 to TRBJ1-2; D not certain. V gave up 3 bases and J gave up 0 bases, with 5 bases separating them. CDR3 length equals 13 residues. Germline loops: CDR1 LNHNV, CDR2 YYDKDF (reference sequence). CDR3 in amino acids: CATSSGANYGYTF. The CDR3, as DNA: TGTGCCACCAGCAGCGGAGCTAACTATGGCTACACCTTC.

The rearrangement joins TRBV28 to TRBJ2-5; a weak D match, TRBD1 (5 bases). Trimming removed 5 bases from V and 2 bases from J, with 18 bases in between. Germline CDR1 MDHEN, CDR2 SYDVKM. This CDR3 spans 16 amino acids. The CDR3 here is CASSPLMGRKQETQYF. In DNA, the CDR3 is TGTGCCAGCAGTCCTCTTATGGGGCGGAAGCAAGAGACCCAGTACTTC.

The V call is TRBV7-2, the J call TRBJ1-5; 8 bases are a match to TRBD1. Trimming at V came to 2 bases and at J to 1 base, leaving 1 base not matched to a gene. This CDR3 contains 15 residues. The germline CDR1 and CDR2 sequences are SGHTA and FQGNSA. The CDR3 is CASSLQGASNQPQHF. Here the CDR3 DNA reads TGTGCCAGCAGCTTACAGGGGGCAAGCAATCAGCCCCAGCATTTT.